The 9 T cell receptor beta chains below were found in one sample sequenced in a study of blood T cell repertoires in COVID-19. Sequencing was performed with immunoSEQ multiplex PCR; in TCRdb, only in-frame clones are kept and a portion is missing. The table has about 250,000 clones, 82% seen once. The sample was peripheral blood. The receptors derive from a woman of 80 years or more with active or convalescent COVID-19.

CDR3 nucleotides: TGCAGCGTTGTAACGGGACAGGGGGCCTACAATCAGCCCCAGCATTTT. It is translated as CSVVTGQGAYNQPQHF. V is TRBV29-1 and J is TRBJ1-5; TRBD1 agrees at 12 bases. V lost 4 bases and J lost 3; bases outside the gene matches: 7. The CDR3 runs to 16 residues. Germline V gene data show CDR1 as SQVTM and CDR2 as ANQGSEA.

The gene calls are TRBV7-6 and TRBJ2-1; TRBD2 matches at 13 bases. Germline values: CDR1 SGHVS, CDR2 FNYEAQ. The CDR3 extends over 15 amino acids. The V gene end was trimmed by 5 bases and the J gene end by 11 bases; junction bases not matched to a gene: 9. The CDR3 region has the DNA TGTGCCAGCAGCCCCACCCGGACTAGCGGGGGCAAGCAGTTCTTC. It yields the protein CASSPTRTSGGKQFF.

The chain couples TRBV5-1 to TRBJ1-2; perhaps TRBD1 as D (6 bases). Trimming shortened V by 1 base and J by 8 bases, and 15 bases separated the two germline ends. CDR3 length: 14 amino acids. CDR1 is SGHRS, CDR2 YFSETQ, per germline. CDR3 nucleotides: TGCGCCAGCAGCTTGATTCCAGGGGATGAGGGCTACACCTTC. Its protein is CASSLIPGDEGYTF.

This clone was seen a handful of times. CDR3 sequence: CASMAGYTNTGELFF. DNA of the CDR3: TGTGCCAGCATGGCAGGATATACGAACACCGGGGAGCTGTTTTTT. The chain is built from TRBV2 and TRBJ2-2, with unresolved D. Germline values: CDR1 SNHLY, CDR2 FYNNEI. Trimming cost V 7 bases and J 0 bases, with 12 bases left between them. This CDR3 spans 15 amino acids.

The chain joins TRBV5-1 to TRBJ1-1; possible D gene TRBD1, 5 bases. This CDR3 spans 14 amino acids. The germline CDR1 and CDR2 sequences are SGHRS and YFSETQ. V lost 0 bases and J lost 3, with 9 bases in between. The CDR3 protein is CASSLDVRDTEAFF. The CDR3 DNA sequence: TGCGCCAGCAGCTTGGATGTCAGGGACACTGAAGCTTTCTTT.

V gene TRBV18 combines with J gene TRBJ2-2; D is possibly TRBD2 (6 bases). The CDR3 is 16 residues long. Per the germline V gene, CDR1 is KGHSH and CDR2 is LQKENI. The V and J ends lost 6 bases and 5 bases respectively, with 19 bases between them. The CDR3 is CASSSDPGRETGELFF. CDR3 nucleotides: TGTGCCAGCTCCTCAGATCCGGGACGGGAGACCGGGGAGCTGTTTTTT.

V gene TRBV29-1 combines with J gene TRBJ2-6, with D perhaps TRBD2 (5 bases). The V end lost 6 bases, the J end lost 4 bases, and 19 bases lay between the germline ends. The CDR3 covers 16 residues. CDR1 is SQVTM and CDR2 is ANQGSEA in the germline V gene. The CDR3 loop is CSVSDERSWGANVLTF. The CDR3 DNA is TGCAGCGTCTCAGATGAGCGGTCCTGGGGGGCCAACGTCCTGACTTTC.

The chain recombines TRBV7-9 with TRBJ2-1, with TRBD1 matching over 11 bases. V dropped 3 bases and J dropped 9; count of bases not matched to a gene: 10. Germline lookup yields CDR1 SEHNR and CDR2 FQNEAQ (reference sequence). This CDR3 has 16 amino acids. The CDR3 bases are TGTGCCAGCAGCTTTCTACCGGGACAGGGGGAGGCTGAGCAGTTCTTC. Its protein product is CASSFLPGQGEAEQFF.

The V call is TRBV19, the J call TRBJ2-7; unclear D gene. The V and J ends lost 0 bases and 1 base respectively, with 7 bases between them. The CDR3 contains 14 residues. The V gene's germline CDR1 is LNHDA and CDR2 SQIVND (reference sequence). The CDR3 sequence: CASSIEGRSYEQYF. Here the CDR3 DNA reads TGTGCCAGTAGTATAGAGGGCAGGTCCTACGAGCAGTACTTC.